These 20 T cell receptor beta chains were all obtained from the same sample, sequenced in a study of cytomegalovirus exposure and HLA in healthy donors. The PCR contained 60 Vbeta and 13 Jbeta primers. Sequencing used immunoSEQ multiplex PCR; TCRdb keeps in-frame clones, though not all of them. The sample yields some 170,000 clones, 83% seen once. The sequenced material came from PBMCs. Source of these receptors: a middle-aged man in good health and CMV-seropositive.

The rearrangement joins TRBV2 to TRBJ2-7; D is undetermined. The CDR3 totals 11 residues. Germline V gene lookup returns CDR1 SNHLY and CDR2 FYNNEI. V gave up 2 bases and J gave up 3 bases, with 2 bases separating them. CDR3: CASSEYYEQYF. CDR3 DNA sequence: TGTGCCAGCAGTGAATACTACGAGCAGTACTTC.

As concerns this clone: Germline and junction disagree at one end, which may indicate a read error. The V call is TRBV7-7, the J call TRBJ2-5; 8 bases are shared with TRBD1. TRBJ2-7 explains the end of the DNA better; the J call may be wrong. Germline CDR1 and CDR2: SSHAT and FNYEAQ (reference sequence). CDR3 length: 15 residues. CDR3 sequence reads: CASSEGQGRSYEQYF. CDR3 bases: TGTGCTAGCAGCGAAGGACAGGGACGCTCCTACGAGCAGTACTTC.

The gene calls are TRBV7-9 and TRBJ2-1, with 11 bases lining up with TRBD2. The V gene end was trimmed by 5 bases and the J gene end by 3 bases; junction bases not matched to a gene: 9. The CDR3 has 17 residues. Germline-derived CDR1 and CDR2 are SEHNR and FQNEAQ (reference sequence). CDR3 in DNA: TGTGCCAGCAGCGGAACCGGGACTAGCGGCAACTACAATGAGCAGTTCTTC. This translates into CASSGTGTSGNYNEQFF.

The chain employs TRBV5-5 and TRBJ1-1, with 7 nucleotides matching TRBD1. Germline V gene lookup returns CDR1 SGHKS and CDR2 YYEKEE (reference sequence). This CDR3 contains 14 residues. After removal of 5 bases from V and 1 base from J, the junction contained 5 bases not matched to a gene. CDR3 in amino acids: CASSSGQWNTEAFF. The CDR3 DNA follows: TGTGCCAGCAGTTCGGGACAGTGGAACACTGAAGCTTTCTTT.

V is TRBV11-2 and J is TRBJ2-1; a weak D match, TRBD1 (6 bases). The CDR3 loop spans 14 amino acids. Germline V gene lookup returns CDR1 SGHAT and CDR2 FQNNGV. V lost 7 bases and J 5 bases, leaving 15 bases between the germline ends. The CDR3 sequence: CASTFRDTHNEQFF. The DNA of the CDR3 is TGTGCCAGCACCTTCCGGGACACCCACAATGAGCAGTTCTTC.

The genes are TRBV19 and TRBJ1-1, with TRBD1 identical over 9 bases. Per germline, CDR1 LNHDA and CDR2 SQIVND (reference sequence). The ends lost 6 bases at V and 0 bases at J; junction bases unmatched: 8. This CDR3 spans 16 amino acids. In DNA, the CDR3 is TGTGCCAGTAGCCGGGACAGGGTTCTGATGAACACTGAAGCTTTCTTT. It yields the protein CASSRDRVLMNTEAFF.

The rearrangement links TRBV28 to TRBJ1-6; possibly TRBD1 for D (5 bases). The germline V and J ends were trimmed by 7 bases and 1 base, with 5 bases remaining between them. Germline CDR1 MDHEN, CDR2 SYDVKM. The length of the CDR3 is 13 residues. The CDR3 protein is CASTGSYNSPLHF. The CDR3, as DNA: TGTGCCAGCACAGGGTCCTATAATTCACCCCTCCACTTT. The variable domain in full, with the rest retrieved from reference TRBV28 and TRBJ1-6, is DVKVTQSSRYLVKRTGEKVFLECVQDMDHENMFWYRQDPGLGLRLIYFSYDVKMKEKGDIPEGYSVSREKKERFSLILESASTNQTSMYLCASTGSYNSPLHFGNGTRLTVT.

The rearrangement joins TRBV6-1 to TRBJ1-5, with 7 bases identical to TRBD1. Trimming removed 4 bases from V and 4 bases from J; junction bases left unmatched: 7. The CDR3 contains 15 residues. The germline V gene has CDR1 MNHNS and CDR2 SASEGT. The CDR3 reads CASSAQGIQNQPQHF. The CDR3 nucleotides read TGTGCCAGCAGTGCACAGGGGATACAGAATCAGCCCCAGCATTTT.

V gene TRBV27 combines with J gene TRBJ1-2, with 12 positions matching TRBD1. CDR3 length equals 16 residues. V shed 5 bases, J shed 4 bases, and the junction held 8 bases outside the gene matches. The germline gives CDR1 MNHEY, CDR2 SMNVEV (reference sequence). CDR3 in amino acids: CASSKGQGALFYGYTF. The DNA of the CDR3 is TGTGCCAGCAGTAAGGGACAGGGGGCCCTTTTCTATGGCTACACCTTC.

Only one count was recorded for this clone. CDR3 DNA: TGTGCCAGTAGTCCGGGCGGGACAGGGAATGAGCAGTTCTTC. Its translation: CASSPGGTGNEQFF. This chain links TRBV19 with TRBJ2-1, with 9 bases identical to TRBD1. CDR1 and CDR2 from the germline V gene are LNHDA and SQIVND (reference sequence). The CDR3 is 14 amino acids. The junction had 6 bases not matched to a gene; V was cut back by 5 bases and J by 7 bases.

This clone was picked up a small number of times. The J gene is TRBJ1-2, the V gene TRBV28; the D is unclear. The germline gives CDR1 MDHEN, CDR2 SYDVKM. The CDR3 extends over 14 amino acids. V was trimmed by 5 bases and J by 8 bases, leaving 18 bases between them. CDR3 amino acids: CASSPGITARGYTF. In DNA, the CDR3 is TGTGCCAGCAGTCCCGGGATTACCGCAAGGGGCTACACCTTC.

The gene calls are TRBV2 and TRBJ1-3; D remains ambiguous. The germline V gene has CDR1 SNHLY and CDR2 FYNNEI. V lost 5 bases, J lost 0 bases, and 11 bases lay in between. There are 15 residues in the CDR3. CDR3 nucleotides: TGTGCCAGCAGTATCTCAGGATCCTCTGGAAACACCATATATTTT. Translating gives CASSISGSSGNTIYF.

The chain couples TRBV7-9 to TRBJ1-5; TRBD1 aligns across 11 bases. With V trimmed by 4 bases and J by 6 bases, 5 bases remained unmatched. The CDR3 is 15 residues long. Looked up from germline, CDR1 is SEHNR and CDR2 is FQNEAQ (reference sequence). The CDR3 is CASSSQGTGGQPQHF. DNA of the CDR3: TGTGCCAGCAGCTCGCAAGGGACAGGGGGTCAGCCCCAGCATTTT.

CDR3 DNA: TGTGCCAGCAGTGGACAGGGGAGCAATCAGCCCCAGCATTTT. Translating gives CASSGQGSNQPQHF. The rearrangement uses TRBV27 and TRBJ1-5; 9 nucleotides line up with TRBD1. Per germline, CDR1 MNHEY and CDR2 SMNVEV (reference sequence). This CDR3 has 14 residues. V was pared by 5 bases and J by 1 base, with 0 bases of the junction left unmatched.

J is TRBJ2-2 and V is TRBV5-4; D is perhaps TRBD1 (6 bases). CDR1 and CDR2 (germline): SGHNT, YYREEE (reference sequence). The CDR3 covers 15 residues. V gave up 0 bases and J gave up 7 bases, with 13 bases separating them. The CDR3 DNA follows: TGTGCCAGCAGCTTGGCCAACAGGGAAGGCGGGGAGCTGTTTTTT. Its translation is CASSLANREGGELFF.

The chain joins TRBV15 to TRBJ2-2; D is undetermined. V was cut by 0 bases and J by 6 bases, with 8 bases left in between. The CDR3 runs to 14 residues. Germline assignment: CDR1 LNHNV and CDR2 YYDKDF (reference sequence). The CDR3 sequence is CATSRDPKPGELFF. Here the CDR3 DNA reads TGTGCCACCAGCAGAGACCCGAAGCCCGGGGAGCTGTTTTTT.

The chain employs TRBV11-2 and TRBJ2-7, with TRBD1 matching over 8 bases. This CDR3 region has 14 residues. The germline gives CDR1 SGHAT, CDR2 FQNNGV. With V trimmed by 3 bases and J by 7 bases, 8 bases remained unmatched. CDR3 region: CASSFDVRGLEQYF. The CDR3 DNA reads TGTGCCAGCAGCTTTGACGTCAGGGGGCTTGAGCAGTACTTC.

Here the CDR3 DNA reads TGTGCCAGCAGCTTAGACCGACTAGCCTACGAGCAGTACTTC. Translating it yields CASSLDRLAYEQYF. The chain couples TRBV11-2 to TRBJ2-7, with D possibly TRBD2 on 6 matching bases. Trimming took off 0 bases at V and 2 bases at J, with 8 bases between the two ends. The CDR3 runs to 14 residues. Germline CDR1 and CDR2: SGHAT and FQNNGV.

The rearrangement links TRBV7-2 to TRBJ2-7, with 11 bases identical to TRBD1. Germline CDR1 reads SGHTA; CDR2 reads FQGNSA. After removal of 1 base from V and 5 bases from J, the junction contained 4 bases not matched to a gene. This CDR3 is 15 amino acids long. The CDR3 region has the DNA TGTGCCAGCAGCTTAGTGTGGACAGGGGGCAACGAGCAGTACTTC. Translated, it gives CASSLVWTGGNEQYF.

This CDR3 reads CAWSSRLAGRSYEQYF. Here the CDR3 DNA reads TGTGCCTGGAGTTCCCGACTAGCGGGACGTTCCTACGAGCAGTACTTC. V and J are TRBV30 and TRBJ2-5, with 11 bases aligning to TRBD2. The end of the DNA fits TRBJ2-7 better, so the J call may be wrong. The CDR3 is made up of 16 amino acids. CDR1 GTSNPN and CDR2 SVGIG come from the germline V gene (reference sequence).